The text below deals with one TCR beta chain. The sample originates from a study of blood T cell repertoires in COVID-19. Overall study: Sites across the United States, Italy and Spain contributed samples from acute and convalescent COVID-19. Sample material is recorded as cDNA or gDNA derived from T cells, B-cell-depleted T cells, or PBMCs.

Original data processing: Nucleated cell number was recorded as an estimate derived from reference gene primer amplification. Only in-frame clones appear in the TCRdb table, and some are missing; sequencing was by immunoSEQ multiplex PCR. V, J and clone size reflect that table, while D and trimming were determined from the DNA. The sample lists under 300,000 clones, more than 65% occurring once. Trimming took off 5 bases at V and 0 bases at J, with 17 bases between the two ends. The CDR3 is made up of 17 amino acids. Germline-derived CDR1 and CDR2 are LNHDA and SQIVND (reference sequence). Sequenced input: peripheral blood. The receptor was isolated from a man aged 35-49 years who had recovered from COVID-19. The chain uses TRBV19 and TRBJ2-1, with D hard to call. The CDR3 is CASSRLPASSSYNEQFF. CDR3 nucleotide sequence: TGTGCCAGTAGTCGCCTCCCGGCATCTAGCTCCTACAATGAGCAGTTCTTC.